This TCR beta chain was observed in a study of T-cell reconstitution after alpha-beta-depleted transplantation in children. This CDR3 is built from 15 residues. With 2 bases clipped from V and 8 bases from J, the junction kept 9 bases outside the gene matches. Germline CDR1 is LGHDT and CDR2 is YNNKEL (reference sequence). Construction of the TCRbeta library involved unique molecular identifiers. MiXCR was run by TCRdb on the PCR reads, yielding one entry per CDR3 protein. Of about 900,000 distinct CDR3 sequences in the sample, under 30% were seen once. This TCR derives from a boy younger than two who had a stem cell transplant for SCID, so the T cells may come from the graft donor. Sequenced here: PBMCs, mostly from graft donor cells, sampled 360 days after TCRalphabeta/CD19-depleted stem cell transplant. The V and J genes are TRBV3-1 and TRBJ2-3, with 8 positions matching TRBD2. The chain's CDR3 is CASSQSGGGIVTQYF. For the CDR3, the DNA is TGTGCCAGCAGCCAAAGCGGGGGAGGAATCGTTACGCAGTATTTT.